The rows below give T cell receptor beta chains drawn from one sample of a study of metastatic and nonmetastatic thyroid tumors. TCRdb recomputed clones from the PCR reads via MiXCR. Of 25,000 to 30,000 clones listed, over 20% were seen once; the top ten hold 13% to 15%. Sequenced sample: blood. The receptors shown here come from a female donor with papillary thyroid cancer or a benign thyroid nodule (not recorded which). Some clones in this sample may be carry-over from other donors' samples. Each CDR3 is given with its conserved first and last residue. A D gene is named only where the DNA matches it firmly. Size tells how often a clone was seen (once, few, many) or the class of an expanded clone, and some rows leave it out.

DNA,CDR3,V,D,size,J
TGTGCCAGCAGCTTAGTAACGAGGGGCAATCAGCCCCAGCATTTT,CASSLVTRGNQPQHF,TRBV11-2,.,.,TRBJ1-5
TGTGCCACCAGTGACCCCTCGGGATCGACTAGCACAGATACGAAGTATTTT,CATSDPSGSTSTDTKYF,TRBV24-1,TRBD2,once,TRBJ2-3
TGTGCCAGCAGCGTAGGAGGGACAGGGAGGGAAGAGACCCAGTACTTC,CASSVGGTGREETQYF,TRBV9,TRBD1,many,TRBJ2-5
TGTGCCAGCAGTTGGGTCGAAACATTTAGCAATCAGCCCCAGCATTTT,CASSWVETFSNQPQHF,TRBV28,.,many,TRBJ1-5
TGCAGTGCTCAAAAGTTGTCTAGCGGGAGAATGATTGAGCAGTTCTTC,CSAQKLSSGRMIEQFF,TRBV20-1,TRBD2,.,TRBJ2-1
TGTGCCAGCAAAACGGGACTAGCGGGAGCCGAGCAGTACTTC,CASKTGLAGAEQYF,TRBV27,TRBD2,few,TRBJ2-7
TGCAGTGCTATTACTAGCTGGAGGTGGACCTACGAGCAGTACTTC,CSAITSWRWTYEQYF,TRBV20-1,.,.,TRBJ2-7
TGTGCCAGCAGCCAAGTAGCCCACGAGCAGTACTTC,CASSQVAHEQYF,TRBV28,.,.,TRBJ2-7
TGTGCCACCAGGACAGGATCTAACTATGGCTACACCTTC,CATRTGSNYGYTF,TRBV6-1,TRBD1,.,TRBJ1-2
TGCAGTGCTAGAGATAGAAAGGACACCGGGGAGCTGTTTTTT,CSARDRKDTGELFF,TRBV20-1,.,.,TRBJ2-2
TGTGCCAGTAGTAAACTAGCGGTCCCCCTTAGCACAGATACGCAGTATTTT,CASSKLAVPLSTDTQYF,TRBV19,TRBD2,.,TRBJ2-3
TGTGCCAGTACCCCTCGGAATACTAACTACGGCTACACCTTC,CASTPRNTNYGYTF,TRBV19,.,.,TRBJ1-2
TGCGCCAGCAGTCAGCGCGCCCCTTCAGCCAAAAACATTCAGTACTTC,CASSQRAPSAKNIQYF,TRBV10-2,.,many,TRBJ2-4
TGTGCCACCAGCAGAGATTCCCGACGGAGCTCTGGAAACACCATATATTTT,CATSRDSRRSSGNTIYF,TRBV15,.,many,TRBJ1-3
TGTGCCAGCACCTCAGGGTCCGACACAGATACGCAGTATTTT,CASTSGSDTDTQYF,TRBV6-1,.,.,TRBJ2-3
TGTGCCAGCAGCTTGGGCGGGACAGAAAAAATCTTAGGCTACACCTTC,CASSLGGTEKILGYTF,TRBV11-1,TRBD1,.,TRBJ1-2
TGTGCCAGCAGCTTAGGGACGGTCGGCGAGCAGTACTTC,CASSLGTVGEQYF,TRBV7-2,.,many,TRBJ2-7
TGTGCCAGCAGTGGGGACAGGGGCACTGAAGCTTTCTTT,CASSGDRGTEAFF,TRBV6-1,TRBD1,many,TRBJ1-1
TGTGCCAGCAGCGTAGAGGGAGGGTCTGTAGGCATTCAGTACTTC,CASSVEGGSVGIQYF,TRBV9,TRBD2,.,TRBJ2-4
TGTGCCAGCAGCGTACAGGGGAACTATGGCTACACCTTC,CASSVQGNYGYTF,TRBV7-9,TRBD1,many,TRBJ1-2
TGTGCCAGCAGCCGACAGGGTATCTCCAATGAGCAGTTCTTC,CASSRQGISNEQFF,TRBV11-2,TRBD1,many,TRBJ2-1
TGTGCCAGCAGCTTAAAAGGGACTGAAGCTTTCTTT,CASSLKGTEAFF,TRBV6-2/TRBV6-3,.,few,TRBJ1-1
TGTGCCAGCAGCTTATTGCATGGTTCGGGCCCAAACACCGGGGAGCTGTTTTTT,CASSLLHGSGPNTGELFF,TRBV11-2,.,once,TRBJ2-2
TGTGCCAGCTCACCTATTCGGGAGGAGGGCTATGGCTACACCTTC,CASSPIREEGYGYTF,TRBV18,.,many,TRBJ1-2
TGTGCCATCAGGGGAGCGGGGGATTCCTACAATCAGCAGTTCTTC,CAIRGAGDSYNQQFF,TRBV6-1,TRBD2,few,TRBJ2-1
TGTGCCAGCAGTTCACTATTTCCCCAAGAGACCCAGTACTTT,CASSSLFPQETQYF,TRBV12-3/TRBV12-4,.,few,TRBJ2-5
TGCGCCAGCAGCCCTGGGGACTTTTTCTCCTCTGGGGCCAACGTCCTGACTTTC,CASSPGDFFSSGANVLTF,TRBV5-1,.,many,TRBJ2-6
TGTGCCAGCAGTCAAAAGCAGAACACTGAATCTTTCTTT,CASSQKQNTESFF,TRBV6-2/TRBV6-3,.,few,TRBJ1-1
TGTGCTAGTGCTTTATGGCCCGGGGAGCTGTTTTTT,CASALWPGELFF,TRBV12-5,.,.,TRBJ2-2
TGTGCCAGCAGCAGCCGGGACAGGGGATTAGCTAACTATGGCTACACCTTC,CASSSRDRGLANYGYTF,TRBV5-4,TRBD1,many,TRBJ1-2
TGTGCCAGTAGCCCCGCGACCTGGGAGCAGTTCTTC,CASSPATWEQFF,TRBV19,.,many,TRBJ2-1
TGTGCCAGCAACCGAAGGACTAGCGGGAGGGGGGAGCTGTTTTTT,CASNRRTSGRGELFF,TRBV11-2,TRBD2,many,TRBJ2-2
TGCAGTGCTATTGCCCTAGCGGGATCAAAAGAGACCAAGTACTTC,CSAIALAGSKETKYF,TRBV20-1,TRBD2,once,TRBJ2-5
TGTGCCTGGAGCGATAAGGGACTAGCGGACAATGAGCAGTTCTTC,CAWSDKGLADNEQFF,TRBV30,TRBD2,many,TRBJ2-1
TGTGCCAGCAGTCCCGGGAGTCTATCCTACAATGAGCAGTTCTTC,CASSPGSLSYNEQFF,TRBV28,.,many,TRBJ2-1
TGTGCCAGCAGCCAAGATCGTGGGACTAGCGGCCTTTCCTGGGGTTTCTTC,CASSQDRGTSGLSWGFF,TRBV3-1,TRBD2,many,TRBJ2-1
TGCGCCAGCAGCTTCTCCCTCGACAGGGGTGAGACCCAGTACTTC,CASSFSLDRGETQYF,TRBV5-1,TRBD1,many,TRBJ2-5
TGTGCCAGCAGTTATAGGGACAGCTCCTACAATGAGCAGTTCTTC,CASSYRDSSYNEQFF,TRBV6-5,TRBD1,.,TRBJ2-1
TGCAGTGCTACTCAGGGGGGACCCGGGGAGACACAGTACTTC,CSATQGGPGETQYF,TRBV20-1,.,.,TRBJ2-5
TGTGCCAGCTCCGAGGCGGGGGCCCCCTACGAGCAGTACTTC,CASSEAGAPYEQYF,TRBV28,.,.,TRBJ2-7
TGTGCCAGCAGCCCCGAGCGGCCTCCGGGGACCCTCCACTTT,CASSPERPPGTLHF,TRBV7-9,.,many,TRBJ1-6
TGTGCCAGCAGTGTTCTAGCGGGAGGTGGGGGTCGCAAAGATACGCAGTATTTT,CASSVLAGGGGRKDTQYF,TRBV6-1,TRBD2,many,TRBJ2-3
TGTGCCAGCGGGTCGACAGCTAACTATGGCTACACCTTC,CASGSTANYGYTF,TRBV28,.,.,TRBJ1-2
TGTGCCAGCAGCTTGAAGGCAGAAGGGGCCGTCTACAATGAGAGGTTCTTC,CASSLKAEGAVYNERFF,TRBV7-2,.,few,TRBJ2-1
TGCAGCGTCCTTGGGGTCCGGAACCGGGAGATTAGCACAGATACGCAGTATTTT,CSVLGVRNREISTDTQYF,TRBV29-1,.,many,TRBJ2-3
TGTGCCAGCAGCCAGACAGGGTTTGGTTCACCCCTCCACTTT,CASSQTGFGSPLHF,TRBV4-2,TRBD1,many,TRBJ1-6
TGTGCCAGCAGCCAAAACAGGGGGCGGCGGGAGCAGTACTTC,CASSQNRGRREQYF,TRBV3-1,TRBD1,many,TRBJ2-7
TGCGCCAGCAGCAGTGGACAGGCCGCTAATGAAAAACTGTTTTTT,CASSSGQAANEKLFF,TRBV5-1,TRBD1,many,TRBJ1-4
TGTGCCAGCAGTCCAAGCGGGTCTGAAGCTTTCTTT,CASSPSGSEAFF,TRBV7-2,.,medium-sized,TRBJ1-1
TGCAGTGCGGAAGGCGGGAGTGCAGATACGCAGTATTTT,CSAEGGSADTQYF,TRBV20-1,TRBD2,many,TRBJ2-3
TGTGCCAGCAGTTTCCGAAACTACATTAAATACGAGCAGTACTTC,CASSFRNYIKYEQYF,TRBV12-3/TRBV12-4,.,medium-sized,TRBJ2-7
TGTGCCAGCAGCTTCTGGACTAACGGGAGGGGCGAGCAGTACTTC,CASSFWTNGRGEQYF,TRBV7-2,TRBD2,.,TRBJ2-7
TGTGCCAGAAGGGGGACAGCTAACAATGAAGCTTTCTTT,CARRGTANNEAFF,TRBV6-4,TRBD1,.,TRBJ1-1
TGCAGTGCTAGAGCATGGCACAGGGGCCATGGCTACGCCTTC,CSARAWHRGHGYAF,TRBV20-1,TRBD1,.,TRBJ1-2
TGTGCCACCAGCAGGGGAATAACCCAAGCCTACGAGCAGTACTTC,CATSRGITQAYEQYF,TRBV15,.,many,TRBJ2-7
TGTGCCAGTGTATGGGTCCCCCAGGGGATGAGCGAGCAGTACTTC,CASVWVPQGMSEQYF,TRBV6-4,.,.,TRBJ2-7